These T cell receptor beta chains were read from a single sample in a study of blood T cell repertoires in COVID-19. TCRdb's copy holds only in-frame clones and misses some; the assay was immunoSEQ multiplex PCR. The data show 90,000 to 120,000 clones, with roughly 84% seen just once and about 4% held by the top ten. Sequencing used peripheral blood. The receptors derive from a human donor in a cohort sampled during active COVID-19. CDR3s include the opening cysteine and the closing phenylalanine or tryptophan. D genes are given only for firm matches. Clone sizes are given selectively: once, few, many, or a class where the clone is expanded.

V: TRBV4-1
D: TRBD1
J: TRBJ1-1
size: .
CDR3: CASSLGQGTYWGTEAFF
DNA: TGCGCCAGCAGCCTGGGACAGGGGACCTATTGGGGCACTGAAGCTTTCTTT

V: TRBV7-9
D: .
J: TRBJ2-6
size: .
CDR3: CASSLVLGVSSGANVLTF
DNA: TGTGCCAGCAGCTTAGTTTTAGGGGTCTCATCTGGGGCCAACGTCCTGACTTTC

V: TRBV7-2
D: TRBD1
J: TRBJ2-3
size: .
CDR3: CASSQGEDTQYF
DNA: TGTGCCAGCAGCCAGGGGGAGGATACGCAGTATTTT

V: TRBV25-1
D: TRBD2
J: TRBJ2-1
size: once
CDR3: CASSEAGGNEQFF
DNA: TGTGCCAGCAGTGAAGCGGGAGGGAATGAGCAGTTCTTC

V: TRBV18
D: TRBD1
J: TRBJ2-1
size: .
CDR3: CASSHQGDEQFF
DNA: TGTGCCAGCTCACATCAGGGGGATGAGCAGTTCTTC

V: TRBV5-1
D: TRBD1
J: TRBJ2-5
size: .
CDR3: CASSHGTGGQETQYF
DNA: TGCGCCAGCAGCCACGGGACAGGGGGCCAAGAGACCCAGTACTTC

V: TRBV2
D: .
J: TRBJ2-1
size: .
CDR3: CASSGFPLEPYNEQFF
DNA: TGTGCCAGCAGTGGTTTTCCGCTCGAGCCCTACAATGAGCAGTTCTTC

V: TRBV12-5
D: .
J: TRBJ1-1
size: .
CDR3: CASGLGVQNEAFF
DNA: TGTGCTAGTGGTTTAGGGGTCCAAAATGAAGCTTTCTTT

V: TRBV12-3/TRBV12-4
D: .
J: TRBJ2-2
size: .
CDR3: CASSLVSGELFF
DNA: TGTGCCAGCAGTTTAGTGTCAGGGGAGCTGTTTTTT

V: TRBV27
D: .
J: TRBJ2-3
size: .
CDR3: CASSPGGSLGDTQYF
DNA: TGTGCCAGCAGTCCTGGGGGGTCCCTTGGAGATACGCAGTATTTT

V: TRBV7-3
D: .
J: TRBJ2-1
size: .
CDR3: CASSLSSSYNEQFF
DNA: TGTGCCAGCAGCTTGTCGAGCTCCTACAATGAGCAGTTCTTC

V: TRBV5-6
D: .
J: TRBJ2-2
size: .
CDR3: CASNNGGQHTGELFF
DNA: TGTGCCAGCAATAACGGGGGACAGCACACCGGGGAGCTGTTTTTT

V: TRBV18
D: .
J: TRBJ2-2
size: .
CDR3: CASSPLRSGVTGELFF
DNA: TGTGCCAGCTCACCTCTCCGCTCGGGGGTCACCGGGGAGCTGTTTTTT

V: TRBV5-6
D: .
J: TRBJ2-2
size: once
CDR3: CASSFRDQGWTGELFF
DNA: TGTGCCAGCAGCTTCCGGGACCAGGGGTGGACCGGGGAGCTGTTTTTT

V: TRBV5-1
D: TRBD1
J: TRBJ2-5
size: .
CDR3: CASSLVGQGAAETQYF
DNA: TGCGCCAGCAGCTTGGTCGGTCAGGGGGCCGCGGAGACCCAGTACTTC

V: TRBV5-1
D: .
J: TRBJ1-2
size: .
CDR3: CASSPDRVSIYGYTF
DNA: TGCGCCAGCAGCCCGGACAGAGTTTCTATATATGGCTACACCTTC

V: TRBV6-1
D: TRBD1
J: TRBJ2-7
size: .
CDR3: CASSELGGTGTYEQYF
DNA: TGTGCCAGCAGTGAGCTGGGGGGGACAGGGACCTACGAGCAGTACTTC

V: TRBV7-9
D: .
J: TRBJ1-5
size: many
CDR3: CASSLPSSNQPQHF
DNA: TGTGCCAGCAGCTTACCCAGTAGCAATCAGCCCCAGCATTTT

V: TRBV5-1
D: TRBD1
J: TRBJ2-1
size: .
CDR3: CASSSTRDRGNEQFF
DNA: TGCGCCAGCAGCTCAACACGGGACAGGGGGAATGAGCAGTTCTTC

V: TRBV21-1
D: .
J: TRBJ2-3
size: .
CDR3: CASSKSHYTDTQYF
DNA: TGTGCCAGCAGCAAAAGCCATTACACAGATACGCAGTATTTT

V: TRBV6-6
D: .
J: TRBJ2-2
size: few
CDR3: CASSSRVGELFF
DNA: TGTGCCAGCAGTTCCCGGGTCGGGGAGCTGTTTTTT

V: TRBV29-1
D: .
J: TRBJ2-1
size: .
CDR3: CSVETGTYNEQFF
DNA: TGCAGCGTTGAGACAGGTACCTACAATGAGCAGTTCTTC

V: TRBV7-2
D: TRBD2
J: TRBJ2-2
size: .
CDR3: CASSLARTSAGELFF
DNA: TGTGCCAGCAGCTTAGCCCGCACTAGCGCCGGGGAGCTGTTTTTT

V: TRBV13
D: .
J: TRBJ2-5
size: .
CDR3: CASSFSLETQYF
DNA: TGTGCCAGCAGCTTCAGTTTGGAGACCCAGTACTTC

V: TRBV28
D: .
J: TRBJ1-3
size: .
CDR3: CASTSLLQDSGNTIYF
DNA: TGTGCCAGCACCTCCCTATTACAGGACTCTGGAAACACCATATATTTT

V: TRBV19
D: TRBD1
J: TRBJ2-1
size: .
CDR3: CASRQGVSYNEQFF
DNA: TGTGCCAGTCGACAGGGGGTCTCCTACAATGAGCAGTTCTTC

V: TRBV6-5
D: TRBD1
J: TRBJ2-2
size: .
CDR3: CASSYLQGQGELFF
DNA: TGTGCCAGCAGTTACCTACAGGGGCAAGGGGAGCTGTTTTTT

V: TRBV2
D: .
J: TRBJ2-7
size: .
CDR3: CASRETRSEQYF
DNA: TGTGCCAGCAGGGAGACTAGGAGCGAGCAGTACTTC

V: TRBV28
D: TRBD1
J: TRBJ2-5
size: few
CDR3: CASSEGQGSTERPQYF
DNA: TGTGCCAGCAGTGAAGGACAGGGGTCGACAGAAAGGCCCCAGTACTTC

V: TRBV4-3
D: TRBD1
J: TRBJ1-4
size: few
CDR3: CASSQRWDRGNEKLFF
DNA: TGCGCCAGCAGCCAGCGGTGGGACAGGGGGAATGAAAAACTGTTTTTT

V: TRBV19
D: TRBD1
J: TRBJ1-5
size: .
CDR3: CASSATGVFQPQHF
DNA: TGTGCCAGTAGTGCGACAGGGGTGTTTCAGCCCCAGCATTTT

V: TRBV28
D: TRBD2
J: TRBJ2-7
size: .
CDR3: CASSAIAGGLYEQYF
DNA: TGTGCCAGCAGTGCTATAGCGGGAGGTCTTTACGAGCAGTACTTC

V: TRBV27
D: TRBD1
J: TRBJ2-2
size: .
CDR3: CASSPRDRDTGELFF
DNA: TGTGCCAGCAGTCCGCGGGACAGGGACACCGGGGAGCTGTTTTTT

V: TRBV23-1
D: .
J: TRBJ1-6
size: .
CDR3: CASSLGGSYNSPLHF
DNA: TGCGCCAGCAGTCTCGGGGGGAGTTATAATTCACCCCTCCACTTT

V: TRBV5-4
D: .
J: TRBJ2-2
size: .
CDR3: CASRALPRNTGELFF
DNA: TGTGCCAGCAGAGCGCTACCCCGGAACACCGGGGAGCTGTTTTTT

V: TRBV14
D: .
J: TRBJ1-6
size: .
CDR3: CASSPYTDSPLHF
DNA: TGTGCCAGCAGCCCCTATACGGATTCACCCCTCCACTTT

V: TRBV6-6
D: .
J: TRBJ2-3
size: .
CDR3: CASSLGREWDTQYF
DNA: TGTGCCAGCAGCCTGGGCCGGGAATGGGATACGCAGTATTTT

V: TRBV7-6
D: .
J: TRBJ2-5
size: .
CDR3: CASSLATTVETQYF
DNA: TGTGCCAGCAGCTTAGCGACGACAGTTGAGACCCAGTACTTC

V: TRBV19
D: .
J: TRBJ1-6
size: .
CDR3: CASQEGTSNSPLHF
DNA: TGTGCCAGCCAAGAGGGGACTTCAAATTCACCCCTCCACTTT

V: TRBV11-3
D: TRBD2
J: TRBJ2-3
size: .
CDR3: CASSSGLAGGPGRDTQYF
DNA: TGTGCCAGCAGCTCCGGACTAGCGGGAGGACCTGGGCGGGATACGCAGTATTTT

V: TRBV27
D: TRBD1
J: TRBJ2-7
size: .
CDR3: CASSSDRAPYEQYF
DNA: TGTGCCAGCAGTTCAGACAGGGCTCCCTACGAGCAGTACTTC

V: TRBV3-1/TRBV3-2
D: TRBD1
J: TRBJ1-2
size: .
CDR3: CASSQGMGQGNGYTF
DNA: TGTGCCAGCAGCCAAGGTATGGGACAGGGGAATGGCTACACCTTC

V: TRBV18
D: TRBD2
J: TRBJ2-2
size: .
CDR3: CASSLGLAVNTGELFF
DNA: TGTGCCAGCTCACTGGGACTAGCGGTGAACACCGGGGAGCTGTTTTTT

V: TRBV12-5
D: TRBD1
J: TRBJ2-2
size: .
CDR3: CASGLDRQGEDTGELFF
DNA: TGTGCTAGTGGTTTAGATCGACAGGGAGAAGACACCGGGGAGCTGTTTTTT

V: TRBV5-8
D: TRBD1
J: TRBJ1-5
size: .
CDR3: CASSSDRVWQPQHF
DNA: TGTGCCAGCAGCTCTGACAGGGTTTGGCAGCCCCAGCATTTT

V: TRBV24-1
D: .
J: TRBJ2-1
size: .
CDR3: CATRGRSSYNEQFF
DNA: TGTGCCACCAGGGGCAGAAGCTCCTACAATGAGCAGTTCTTC

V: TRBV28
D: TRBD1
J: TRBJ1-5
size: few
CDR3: CASSPFRDREFQPQHF
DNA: TGTGCCAGCAGTCCATTCCGGGACAGGGAATTTCAGCCCCAGCATTTT

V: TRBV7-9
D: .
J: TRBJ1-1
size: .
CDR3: CASSLPQMNTEAFF
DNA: TGTGCCAGCAGCTTACCCCAAATGAACACTGAAGCTTTCTTT

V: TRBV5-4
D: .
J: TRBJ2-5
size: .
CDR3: CASSLTSSLIRETQYF
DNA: TGTGCCAGCAGCTTGACTAGCTCATTAATCAGGGAGACCCAGTACTTC